Listed here are 14 T cell receptor beta chains from one sample, sequenced in a study of blood T cells in healthy people across ages. With a J-beta primer mix and a sample-barcoded 5' primer, a second PCR ran 7 to 11 cycles. TCRdb re-derived calls from the 5' RACE reads in MiXCR, one entry per CDR3 protein. The sample has around 1.5 million distinct CDR3 sequences, about 31% seen once. The specimen sequenced was blood. These receptors were obtained from a woman aged 25 to 39 in good health.

This clonotype was counted only a few times. The chain has TRBV27 and TRBJ2-2; a weak D match, TRBD2 (6 bases). This CDR3 contains 16 residues. Germline V gene data show CDR1 as MNHEY and CDR2 as SMNVEV (reference sequence). With 2 bases removed from V and 7 bases from J, the gap between germline ends came to 17 bases. CDR3 protein: CASSLRGTADFGELFF. The CDR3 DNA sequence: TGTGCCAGCAGTTTACGGGGGACTGCGGACTTCGGGGAGCTGTTTTTT.

This clonotype turned up a few times. The chain has TRBV20-1 and TRBJ2-7; the D is unclear. Looked up from germline, CDR1 is DFQATT and CDR2 is SNEGSKA (reference sequence). Trimming left V 5 bases short and J 0 bases short, with 14 bases between. This CDR3 is built from 14 residues. CDR3 sequence: CSAVKAARSYEQYF. In DNA, the CDR3 is TGCAGTGCTGTTAAGGCAGCTCGCTCCTACGAGCAGTACTTC.

On this clonotype: A read error may be the cause here, since a much bigger clone is one base away. This sequence joins TRBV4-1 and TRBJ2-1; no clear D gene. Germline V lookup: CDR1 MGHRA, CDR2 YSYEKL. The CDR3 is made up of 15 amino acids. The V end was cut by 3 bases, the J end by 6 bases, with 15 bases between. This CDR3 is CASSHPMIRGNEQFF. The CDR3 DNA reads TGCGCCAGCAGCCACCCTATGATCCGAGGCAATGAGCAGTTCTTC.

As concerns this clonotype: Germline and junction disagree at one end, which may indicate a read error. This sequence joins TRBV5-4 and TRBJ2-7; D may be TRBD2 (6 bases). Germline CDR1 is SGHNT and CDR2 is YYREEE (reference sequence). The CDR3 loop spans 14 amino acids. The DNA of the CDR3 is TGTGTCAGCAGCCCTAGTCCCCCTCGGGAGGAGCAGTACTTC. Translation gives CVSSPSPPREEQYF. Full variable domain (outside the CDR3, taken from reference TRBV5-4 and TRBJ2-7): ETGVTQSPTHLIKTRGQQVTLRCSSQSGHNTVSWYQQALGQGPQFIFQYYREEENGRGNFPPRFSGLQFPNYSSELNVNALELDDSALYLCVSSPSPPREEQYFGPGTRLTVT.

This sequence joins TRBV20-1 and TRBJ1-6, with a tentative D call TRBD1 (5 bases). CDR1 and CDR2 from the germline V gene are DFQATT and SNEGSKA (reference sequence). Trimming stripped 0 bases from V and 10 bases from J, with 13 bases between. The CDR3 has 14 amino acids. The CDR3 sequence: CSARDSYQGSPLHF. CDR3 sequence (DNA): TGCAGTGCTAGAGATAGCTATCAGGGATCACCCCTCCACTTT.

The J gene is TRBJ1-4, the V gene TRBV5-1; TRBD1 is a possible D gene (6 bases). The CDR3 length is 15 residues. Per germline, CDR1 SGHRS and CDR2 YFSETQ. Trimming cost V 2 bases and J 8 bases, with 16 bases left between them. CDR3 amino acids: CASSFSGALGEKLFF. CDR3 DNA sequence: TGCGCCAGCAGCTTCTCAGGGGCCCTTGGGGAAAAACTGTTTTTT.

This clonotype was counted between two and nine times. This chain links TRBV5-1 with TRBJ2-5; no definite D call. Germline CDR1 is SGHRS and CDR2 is YFSETQ. The V gene lost 0 bases and the J gene lost 0 bases, with 15 bases spanning the gap. CDR3 length: 17 residues. CDR3 region: CASSLGSDGKYQETQYF. CDR3 coding DNA: TGCGCCAGCAGCTTGGGATCGGACGGAAAGTACCAAGAGACCCAGTACTTC.

The chain couples TRBV29-1 to TRBJ1-1, with 7 bases aligning to TRBD1. V gave up 4 bases and J gave up 1 base; unmatched junction bases: 6. The CDR3 consists of 14 residues. Germline values: CDR1 SQVTM, CDR2 ANQGSEA. CDR3 nucleotide sequence: TGCAGCGTTGCCTCCGCAGGGGGGAACACTGAAGCTTTCTTT. Protein sequence: CSVASAGGNTEAFF.

This chain joins TRBV4-2 and TRBJ2-1; 8 positions agree with TRBD2. Germline-derived CDR1 and CDR2 are LGHNA and YNFKEQ. CDR3 size: 15 residues. J gave up 9 bases and V 0 bases, and 7 bases lay outside the gene matches. In DNA, the CDR3 is TGTGCCAGCAGCCAAGATGGGATAGCGGGACTTGAGCAGTTCTTC. Encoded protein: CASSQDGIAGLEQFF.

On this clonotype itself: The junction does not match germline at one end; this may be a read error. The gene calls are TRBV20-1 and TRBJ2-1; D perhaps matches TRBD2 (6 bases). The CDR3 length is 15 residues. Per germline, CDR1 DFQATT and CDR2 SNEGSKA (reference sequence). CDR3 region: CSAAGLTGSHNEQFF. CDR3 DNA: TGCAGTGCCGCGGGACTTACAGGCTCCCACAATGAGCAGTTCTTC.

V usage is TRBV3-1 and J usage is TRBJ2-5, with D perhaps TRBD1 (5 bases). The V end was cut by 2 bases, the J end by 5 bases, with 9 bases between. Germline CDR1 is LGHDT and CDR2 is YNNKEL (reference sequence). This CDR3 has 13 residues. The CDR3 DNA sequence: TGTGCCAGCAGCCAACAGGGTTGGGAGACCCAGTACTTC. Translation: CASSQQGWETQYF.

This clonotype was found a few times. The CDR3 loop reads CASSPTGRYNEQFF. Here the CDR3 DNA reads TGTGCCAGCAGCCCGACAGGGCGGTACAATGAGCAGTTCTTC. J is TRBJ2-1 and V is TRBV27; TRBD1 agrees at 7 bases. V dropped 6 bases and J dropped 4; count of bases not matched to a gene: 6. The V gene's germline CDR1 is MNHEY and CDR2 SMNVEV (reference sequence). The CDR3 is 14 amino acids.

Concerning this clonotype itself: The junction departs from the called germline gene at one end, perhaps through a read error. The chain is built from TRBV12-3 or TRBV12-4 and TRBJ2-2, with D perhaps matching TRBD2 (7 bases). CDR3 length: 13 amino acids. The CDR3 protein is CASSLGGAGERFF. The CDR3 DNA reads TGTGCCAGCAGCCTGGGGGGGGCCGGGGAGCGGTTTTTT.

The chain carries TRBV30 and TRBJ2-7; 10 nucleotides align to TRBD1. Germline V CDR1 and CDR2: GTSNPN, SVGIG (reference sequence). J gave up 5 bases and V 4 bases, and 5 bases lay outside the gene matches. CDR3 length: 13 residues. Written as DNA, the CDR3 is TGTGCCTGGAAGGGACAGGGGCAAGACGAGCAGTACTTC. Its translation: CAWKGQGQDEQYF.